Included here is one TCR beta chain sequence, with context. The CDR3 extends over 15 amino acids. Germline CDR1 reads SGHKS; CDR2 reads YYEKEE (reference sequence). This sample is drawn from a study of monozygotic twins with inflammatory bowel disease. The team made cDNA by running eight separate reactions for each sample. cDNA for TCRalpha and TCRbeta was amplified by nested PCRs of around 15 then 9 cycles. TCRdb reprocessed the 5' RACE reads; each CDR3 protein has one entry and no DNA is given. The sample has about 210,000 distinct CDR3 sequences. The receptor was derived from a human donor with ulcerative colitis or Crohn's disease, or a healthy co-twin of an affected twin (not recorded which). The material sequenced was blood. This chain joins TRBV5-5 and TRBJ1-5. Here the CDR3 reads CASSPGRGTWEPQHF.